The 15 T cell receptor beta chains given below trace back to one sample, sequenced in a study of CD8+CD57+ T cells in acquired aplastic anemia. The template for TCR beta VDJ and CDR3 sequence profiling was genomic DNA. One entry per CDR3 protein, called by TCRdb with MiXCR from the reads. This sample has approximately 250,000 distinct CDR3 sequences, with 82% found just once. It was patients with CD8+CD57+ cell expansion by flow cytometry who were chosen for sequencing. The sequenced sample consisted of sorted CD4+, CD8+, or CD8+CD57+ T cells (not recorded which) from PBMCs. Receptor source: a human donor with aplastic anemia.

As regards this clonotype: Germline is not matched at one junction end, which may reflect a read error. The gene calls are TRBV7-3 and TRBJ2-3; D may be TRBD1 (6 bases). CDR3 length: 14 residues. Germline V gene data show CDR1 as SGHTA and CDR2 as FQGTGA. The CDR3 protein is CASSMGIRGHLNFF. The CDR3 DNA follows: TGTGCCAGTAGTATGGGGATCAGGGGACACCTAAACTTTTTT.

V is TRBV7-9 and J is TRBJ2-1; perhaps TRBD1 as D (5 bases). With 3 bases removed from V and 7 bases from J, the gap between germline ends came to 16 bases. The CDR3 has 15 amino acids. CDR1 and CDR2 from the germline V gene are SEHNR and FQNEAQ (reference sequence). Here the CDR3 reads CASSFHRSSWNEQFF. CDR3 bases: TGTGCCAGCAGCTTTCACAGGAGCTCCTGGAATGAGCAGTTCTTC.

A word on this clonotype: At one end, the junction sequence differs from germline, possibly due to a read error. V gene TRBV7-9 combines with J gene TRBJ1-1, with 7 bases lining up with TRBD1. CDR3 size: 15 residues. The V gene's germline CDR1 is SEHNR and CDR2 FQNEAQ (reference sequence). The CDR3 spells CASSVATNRGNEHFF. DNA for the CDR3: TGTGCCAGCAGCGTAGCTACTAACAGGGGCAACGAGCATTTCTTT.

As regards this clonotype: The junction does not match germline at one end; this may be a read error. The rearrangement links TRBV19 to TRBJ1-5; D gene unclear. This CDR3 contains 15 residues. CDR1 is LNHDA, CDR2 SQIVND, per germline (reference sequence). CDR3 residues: CASSIDREACKEQYF. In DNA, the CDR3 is TGTGCCAGTAGTATAGATAGGGAAGCCTGCAAGGAGCAGTATTTC.

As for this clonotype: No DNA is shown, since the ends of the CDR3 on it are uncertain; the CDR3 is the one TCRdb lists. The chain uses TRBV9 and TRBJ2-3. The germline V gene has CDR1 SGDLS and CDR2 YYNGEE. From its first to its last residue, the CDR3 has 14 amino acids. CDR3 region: CASSVPVDAVFWYF.

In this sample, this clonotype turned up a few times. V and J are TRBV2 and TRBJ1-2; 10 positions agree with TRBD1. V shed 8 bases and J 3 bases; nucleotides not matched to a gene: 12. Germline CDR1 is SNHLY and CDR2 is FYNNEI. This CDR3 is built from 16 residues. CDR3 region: CASGERDRGLDYGYTF. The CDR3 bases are TGTGCCAGCGGCGAACGGGACAGGGGCTTGGACTATGGCTACACCTTC.

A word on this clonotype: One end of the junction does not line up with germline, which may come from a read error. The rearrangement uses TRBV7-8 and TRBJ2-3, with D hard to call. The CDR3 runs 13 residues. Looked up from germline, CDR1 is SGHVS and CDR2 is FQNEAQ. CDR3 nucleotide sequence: TGTGCCAGCAGCTTAGCGGGCACAGCCGATCCGCATTTT. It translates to CASSLAGTADPHF.

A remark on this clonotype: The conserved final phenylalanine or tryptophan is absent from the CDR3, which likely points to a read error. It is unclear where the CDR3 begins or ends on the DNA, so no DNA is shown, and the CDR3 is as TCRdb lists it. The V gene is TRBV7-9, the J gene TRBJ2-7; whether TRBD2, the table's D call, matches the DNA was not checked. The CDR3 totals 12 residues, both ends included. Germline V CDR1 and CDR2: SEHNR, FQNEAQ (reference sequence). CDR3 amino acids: CASSLAAGNYGY.

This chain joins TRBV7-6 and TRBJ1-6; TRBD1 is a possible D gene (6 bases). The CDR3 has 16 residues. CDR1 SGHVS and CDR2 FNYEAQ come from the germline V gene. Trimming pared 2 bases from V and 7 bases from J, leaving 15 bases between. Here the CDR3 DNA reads TGTGCCAGCAGCTTAAGTCCCGGAGGGGGGAATTCACCCCTCCACTTT. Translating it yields CASSLSPGGGNSPLHF.

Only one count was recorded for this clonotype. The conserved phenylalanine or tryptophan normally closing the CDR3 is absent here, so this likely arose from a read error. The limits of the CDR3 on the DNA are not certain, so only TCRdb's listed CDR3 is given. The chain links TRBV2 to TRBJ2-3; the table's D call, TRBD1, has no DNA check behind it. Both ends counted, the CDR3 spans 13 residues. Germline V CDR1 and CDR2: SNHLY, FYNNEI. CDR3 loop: CASGDRGTDTRYS.

Here the CDR3 DNA reads TGTGCCAGCTGCTCTAATCCCACAGATACGCAGTATTTT. It codes for CASCSNPTDTQYF. V is TRBV11-1 and J is TRBJ2-3, with unresolved D. From germline, CDR1 is SGHAT and CDR2 FQDESV (reference sequence). There are 13 residues in the CDR3. Trimming took 8 bases from V and 2 from J, leaving 11 bases between them.

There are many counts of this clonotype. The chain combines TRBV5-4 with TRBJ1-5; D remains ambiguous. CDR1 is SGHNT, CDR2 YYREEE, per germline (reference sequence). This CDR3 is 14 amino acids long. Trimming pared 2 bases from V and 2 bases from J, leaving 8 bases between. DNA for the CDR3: TGTGCCAGCAGCTTTACTAGCGGCAATCAGCCCCAGCATTTT. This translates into CASSFTSGNQPQHF.

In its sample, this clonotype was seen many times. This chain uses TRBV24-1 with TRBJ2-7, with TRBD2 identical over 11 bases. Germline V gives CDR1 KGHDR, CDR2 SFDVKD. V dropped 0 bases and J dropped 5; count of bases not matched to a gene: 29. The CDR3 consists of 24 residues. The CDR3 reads CATSDLTGLKGEGARLAGGNEQYV. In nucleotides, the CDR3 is TGTGCCACCAGTGATTTGACTGGACTAAAGGGGGAGGGCGCCCGTCTAGCGGGAGGCAACGAGCAGTACGTC.

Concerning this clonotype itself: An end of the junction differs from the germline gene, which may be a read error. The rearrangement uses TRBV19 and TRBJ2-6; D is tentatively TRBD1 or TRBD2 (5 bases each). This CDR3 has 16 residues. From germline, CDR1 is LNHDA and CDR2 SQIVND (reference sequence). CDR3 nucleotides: TGTGCCAGTAGTATAGCGGGTGGCTACGGGGCCAACATCCTGACTTTC. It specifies CASSIAGGYGANILTF.

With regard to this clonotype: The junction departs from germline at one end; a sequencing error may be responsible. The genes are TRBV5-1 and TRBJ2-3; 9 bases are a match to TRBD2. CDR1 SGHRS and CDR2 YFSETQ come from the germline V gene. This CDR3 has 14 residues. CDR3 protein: CASEKAGGPDTQYF. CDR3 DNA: TGTGCCAGCGAAAAAGCGGGAGGTCCCGATACGCAGTATTTT.